This is a list of T cell receptor beta chains from one sample in a study of T-cell memory formation after mild COVID-19. Each CDR3 protein is one row after TCRdb ran MiXCR on the 5' RACE reads. The data hold fewer than 250,000 distinct CDR3 sequences, with roughly a tenth observed a single time. Sequencing was performed on PBMCs or a T cell subset sorted from them (not recorded which). These receptors originate from a man between 18 and 35 years old who had mild COVID-19 (a few samples of this study predate the infection). Cell type and time point are not known. The CDR3 runs from the conserved cysteine through the conserved F or W. The D gene is left open where the match is weak. Only part of the rows carry a size: once, few, many, or a class if the clone is expanded.

cdr3_length: 17
d_call: -
clone_size: many
j_call: TRBJ1-2
v_call: TRBV5-1
cdr3_aa: CASSESPGAEGAYGYTF
cdr3_nt: TGCGCCAGCAGCGAGAGTCCAGGAGCAGAAGGTGCATATGGCTACACCTTC

cdr3_length: 11
d_call: -
clone_size: many
j_call: TRBJ2-3
v_call: TRBV25-1
cdr3_aa: CASSVRDTQYF
cdr3_nt: TGTGCCAGCAGTGTCCGAGATACGCAGTATTTT

cdr3_length: 13
d_call: -
clone_size: -
j_call: TRBJ2-1
v_call: TRBV20-1
cdr3_aa: CSARAPNVAEQFF
cdr3_nt: TGCAGTGCTAGAGCTCCCAATGTGGCTGAGCAGTTCTTC

cdr3_length: 14
d_call: TRBD1
clone_size: many
j_call: TRBJ2-7
v_call: TRBV4-1
cdr3_aa: CASSLLGQGNEQYF
cdr3_nt: TGCGCCAGCAGCCTCTTGGGACAGGGGAACGAGCAGTACTTC

cdr3_length: 15
d_call: TRBD1
clone_size: -
j_call: TRBJ1-5
v_call: TRBV20-1
cdr3_aa: CSARRDRAPEQPQHF
cdr3_nt: TGCAGTGCTAGGAGGGACAGGGCACCTGAACAGCCCCAGCATTTT

cdr3_length: 14
d_call: -
clone_size: few
j_call: TRBJ1-2
v_call: TRBV5-6
cdr3_aa: CASSLKGQNYGYTF
cdr3_nt: TGTGCCAGCAGCTTGAAAGGGCAGAACTATGGCTACACCTTC

cdr3_length: 18
d_call: -
clone_size: few
j_call: TRBJ1-6
v_call: TRBV4-2
cdr3_aa: CASSQDAGGQYDNSPLHF
cdr3_nt: TGTGCCAGCAGCCAAGATGCAGGTGGACAGTATGATAATTCACCCCTCCACTTT

cdr3_length: 14
d_call: TRBD1
clone_size: many
j_call: TRBJ1-5
v_call: TRBV20-1
cdr3_aa: CSADAGGRNQPQHF
cdr3_nt: TGCAGTGCCGACGCAGGGGGCCGCAATCAGCCCCAGCATTTT

cdr3_length: 13
d_call: -
clone_size: -
j_call: TRBJ1-6
v_call: TRBV27
cdr3_aa: CASSTRVGSPLHF
cdr3_nt: TGTGCCAGCAGTACCAGGGTGGGATCACCCCTCCACTTT

cdr3_length: 17
d_call: -
clone_size: few
j_call: TRBJ1-3
v_call: TRBV25-1
cdr3_aa: CASSEWGAADSGNTIYF
cdr3_nt: TGTGCCAGCAGTGAATGGGGGGCCGCCGACTCTGGAAACACCATATATTTT

cdr3_length: 14
d_call: -
clone_size: many
j_call: TRBJ1-1
v_call: TRBV11-2
cdr3_aa: CASSSTTDLLDGFF
cdr3_nt: TGTGCCAGCAGCTCCACGACGGACCTCCTAGATGGTTTCTTT

cdr3_length: 15
d_call: -
clone_size: few
j_call: TRBJ2-2
v_call: TRBV7-9
cdr3_aa: CASPPGRANTGELFF
cdr3_nt: TGTGCCAGTCCCCCCGGCAGAGCGAACACCGGGGAGCTGTTTTTT

cdr3_length: 15
d_call: -
clone_size: few
j_call: TRBJ2-5
v_call: TRBV12-5
cdr3_aa: CASGLVLGVQETQYF
cdr3_nt: TGTGCTAGTGGTTTGGTACTGGGAGTCCAAGAGACCCAGTACTTC

cdr3_length: 13
d_call: -
clone_size: many
j_call: TRBJ1-5
v_call: TRBV12-3/TRBV12-4
cdr3_aa: CASSLGVYQPQHF
cdr3_nt: TGTGCCAGCAGTTTAGGAGTGTATCAGCCCCAGCATTTT

cdr3_length: 15
d_call: -
clone_size: few
j_call: TRBJ1-6
v_call: TRBV11-2
cdr3_aa: CASSLGWFGDSPLHF
cdr3_nt: TGTGCCAGCAGCTTAGGGTGGTTCGGTGATTCACCCCTCCACTTT

cdr3_length: 12
d_call: -
clone_size: -
j_call: TRBJ1-2
v_call: TRBV7-9
cdr3_aa: CASSLTEPGYTF
cdr3_nt: TGTGCCAGCAGCTTGACAGAGCCTGGCTACACCTTC

cdr3_length: 13
d_call: -
clone_size: -
j_call: TRBJ1-5
v_call: TRBV12-3/TRBV12-4
cdr3_aa: CASSFASNQPQHF
cdr3_nt: TGTGCCAGCAGTTTCGCTAGCAATCAGCCCCAGCATTTT

cdr3_length: 15
d_call: -
clone_size: many
j_call: TRBJ2-1
v_call: TRBV7-8
cdr3_aa: CASSSRLVTYNEQFF
cdr3_nt: TGTGCCAGCAGCTCCCGACTCGTGACCTACAATGAGCAGTTCTTC

cdr3_length: 14
d_call: -
clone_size: -
j_call: TRBJ2-5
v_call: TRBV28
cdr3_aa: CASSKTGFGETQYF
cdr3_nt: TGTGCCAGCAGTAAAACAGGGTTTGGAGAGACCCAGTACTTC

cdr3_length: 15
d_call: -
clone_size: many
j_call: TRBJ1-1
v_call: TRBV7-2
cdr3_aa: CASSPSLDMNTEAFF
cdr3_nt: TGTGCCAGCAGCCCGTCACTGGATATGAACACTGAAGCTTTCTTT

cdr3_length: 14
d_call: -
clone_size: -
j_call: TRBJ1-3
v_call: TRBV27
cdr3_aa: CASSFRSPGNTIYF
cdr3_nt: TGTGCCAGCAGTTTTCGGTCCCCTGGAAACACCATATATTTT

cdr3_length: 12
d_call: -
clone_size: few
j_call: TRBJ1-1
v_call: TRBV29-1
cdr3_aa: CSVVDDRVRAFF
cdr3_nt: TGCAGCGTTGTGGATGACAGAGTGAGGGCTTTCTTT

cdr3_length: 14
d_call: TRBD1
clone_size: -
j_call: TRBJ1-2
v_call: TRBV3-1
cdr3_aa: CASSPRDRGTGYTF
cdr3_nt: TGTGCCAGCAGCCCCCGGGACAGGGGGACCGGCTACACCTTC

cdr3_length: 15
d_call: -
clone_size: few
j_call: TRBJ2-2
v_call: TRBV12-3/TRBV12-4
cdr3_aa: CASSLRQVDTGELFF
cdr3_nt: TGTGCCAGCAGTTTGCGACAGGTAGACACCGGGGAGCTGTTTTTT

cdr3_length: 12
d_call: -
clone_size: few
j_call: TRBJ1-1
v_call: TRBV12-3/TRBV12-4
cdr3_aa: CASSLNEAEAFF
cdr3_nt: TGTGCCAGCAGTTTAAATGAGGCTGAAGCTTTCTTT

cdr3_length: 17
d_call: -
clone_size: many
j_call: TRBJ1-6
v_call: TRBV20-1
cdr3_aa: CSARDHWRGLWNSPLHF
cdr3_nt: TGCAGTGCTAGAGATCATTGGAGAGGGTTATGGAATTCACCCCTCCACTTT

cdr3_length: 17
d_call: -
clone_size: -
j_call: TRBJ1-2
v_call: TRBV7-9
cdr3_aa: CASSLVGGLGSIEGYTF
cdr3_nt: TGTGCCAGCAGCTTAGTTGGCGGGCTGGGGTCTATCGAAGGCTACACCTTC

cdr3_length: 17
d_call: -
clone_size: -
j_call: TRBJ1-5
v_call: TRBV28
cdr3_aa: CASRSLITDGDGQPQHF
cdr3_nt: TGTGCCAGCAGGTCTCTCATCACAGACGGGGACGGTCAGCCCCAGCATTTT

cdr3_length: 16
d_call: TRBD1
clone_size: few
j_call: TRBJ1-2
v_call: TRBV5-1
cdr3_aa: CASSPVPGQGGHGYTF
cdr3_nt: TGCGCCAGCAGCCCGGTCCCGGGACAGGGAGGGCATGGCTACACCTTC

cdr3_length: 14
d_call: -
clone_size: many
j_call: TRBJ2-7
v_call: TRBV7-3
cdr3_aa: CASSLTGSSYEQYF
cdr3_nt: TGTGCCAGCAGCCTGACGGGGAGCTCCTACGAGCAGTACTTC

cdr3_length: 15
d_call: TRBD1
clone_size: -
j_call: TRBJ1-3
v_call: TRBV4-2
cdr3_aa: CASTVDRGAGNTIYF
cdr3_nt: TGTGCCAGCACCGTGGACAGGGGGGCTGGAAACACCATATATTTT